Following are 26 T cell receptor beta chains from one sample sequenced in a study of CD8 T cells in ankylosing spondylitis. TCRdb reanalysed the 5' RACE reads using MiXCR and keeps one entry per CDR3 protein. The profile covers 45,000 to 60,000 distinct CDR3 sequences, with roughly 7.3% appearing a single time and approximately 8% taken by the ten largest. What was sequenced was blood, either unsorted or a sorted T cell fraction (not recorded which). The receptor set was obtained from a female donor with ankylosing spondylitis or in good health (not recorded which).

This clonotype was recorded a few times. This chain connects TRBV28 to TRBJ2-1, with 7 bases fitting TRBD2. V lost 4 bases to trimming and J lost 7 bases; unmatched junction nucleotides: 10. Germline V lookup: CDR1 MDHEN, CDR2 SYDVKM. The CDR3 sequence is 15 residues long. Here the CDR3 reads CASSSGLPNGNEQFF. The CDR3 DNA reads TGTGCCAGCAGTTCGGGACTACCGAACGGGAATGAGCAGTTCTTC.

This clonotype was observed at least ten times. This sequence joins TRBV29-1 and TRBJ1-4; possibly TRBD1 for D (6 bases). Germline V CDR1 and CDR2: SQVTM, ANQGSEA. V lost 6 bases to trimming and J lost 4 bases, with 9 bases between them. CDR3 length: 12 amino acids. This chain's CDR3 is CSVTGSNEKLFF. CDR3 in DNA: TGCAGCGTGACAGGTAGTAATGAAAAACTGTTTTTT.

Many counts were recorded for this clonotype. This chain uses TRBV20-1 with TRBJ1-6; possibly TRBD1 for D (5 bases). The CDR3 has 12 residues. The germline V gene encodes CDR1 DFQATT and CDR2 SNEGSKA (reference sequence). The V and J ends lost 6 bases and 8 bases respectively, with 11 bases between them. CDR3 sequence: CSAGTLDSPLHF. CDR3 in DNA: TGCAGTGCCGGGACGTTGGATTCACCCCTCCACTTT.

With regard to this clonotype: Possible read error: a much larger clone is one base away. The chain carries TRBV5-6 and TRBJ2-6; 8 nucleotides agree with TRBD1. Germline V gene sequence: CDR1 SGHDT, CDR2 YYEEEE. This CDR3 comprises 18 residues. CDR3 nucleotide sequence: TGTGCCAGCAGCGCCATTTCAGGGGGCCCCGCTGGGGCCAACGTCCTGGCTTTC. Its protein product is CASSAISGGPAGANVLAF.

The V gene is TRBV11-3, the J gene TRBJ2-3; D remains ambiguous. CDR1 and CDR2 (germline): SGHNT, YENEEA. V was shortened by 2 bases and J by 0 bases, with 6 bases between the two germline ends. CDR3 length: 14 residues. CDR3 sequence reads: CASSLTASTDTQYF. The CDR3 DNA reads TGTGCCAGCAGCTTAACCGCGAGCACAGATACGCAGTATTTT.

On this clonotype itself: The junction departs from germline at one end; a sequencing error may be responsible. The chain couples TRBV12-3 or TRBV12-4 to TRBJ2-3; no clear D gene. CDR3 length: 11 amino acids. This CDR3 reads CTSRITDTQYF. In nucleotides, the CDR3 is TGTACCAGCCGGATCACAGATACGCAGTATTTT.

This clonotype has only a few counts. The chain carries TRBV7-2 and TRBJ1-2; no clear D gene. This CDR3 contains 14 residues. The germline gives CDR1 SGHTA, CDR2 FQGNSA. V lost 5 bases and J lost 7, with 17 bases in between. The CDR3 is CASSPAFGLSGYTF. The CDR3 DNA is TGTGCCAGCAGCCCAGCCTTCGGACTTTCTGGCTACACCTTC.

Many counts were recorded for this clonotype. The rearrangement links TRBV11-2 to TRBJ1-6; no definite D call. Germline loops: CDR1 SGHAT, CDR2 FQNNGV. This CDR3 comprises 18 residues. The germline V and J ends were trimmed by 5 bases and 0 bases, with 17 bases remaining between them. The CDR3 region is CASSPLPGIHSYNSPLHF. The DNA of the CDR3 is TGTGCCAGCAGCCCCCTACCCGGGATCCACTCCTATAATTCACCCCTCCACTTT.

A few counts support this clonotype. The chain has TRBV19 and TRBJ2-7; TRBD2 agrees at 7 bases. The germline gives CDR1 LNHDA, CDR2 SQIVND (reference sequence). The CDR3 has 14 amino acids. V shed 4 bases and J 2 bases; nucleotides not matched to a gene: 5. The CDR3 DNA reads TGTGCCAGTAGTACCGAGCGGGGCCCCTACGAGCAGTACTTC. This gives the protein CASSTERGPYEQYF.

This clonotype was counted many times. The gene calls are TRBV28 and TRBJ1-2; D is possibly TRBD1 (5 bases). The CDR3 loop spans 12 amino acids. Trimming stripped 8 bases from V and 5 bases from J, with 12 bases between. Germline CDR1 MDHEN, CDR2 SYDVKM. As DNA, the CDR3 is TGTGCCAGCGGGGGGGGTCCTTATGGCTACACCTTC. As protein: CASGGGPYGYTF.

This clonotype has a count of ten or more. This rearrangement joins TRBV20-1 to TRBJ1-1, with TRBD1 matching over 9 bases. J lost 4 bases, V lost 3 bases, and 6 bases had no gene match. Germline V gene data show CDR1 as DFQATT and CDR2 as SNEGSKA (reference sequence). CDR3 length: 14 residues. The CDR3 DNA follows: TGCAGTGCTAGTTTAAGGACAGGGGTCACTGAAGCTTTCTTT. This sequence encodes CSASLRTGVTEAFF.

The sample holds many counts of this clonotype. The chain joins TRBV28 to TRBJ2-5, with D uncertain. Trimming removed 4 bases at V and 5 bases at J, with 11 bases between. There are 13 residues in the CDR3. Germline V gives CDR1 MDHEN, CDR2 SYDVKM. Here the CDR3 DNA reads TGTGCCAGCAGTTCCGGGCGTACGGAGACCCAGTACTTC. Protein sequence: CASSSGRTETQYF.

This clonotype was observed at least ten times. The chain couples TRBV2 to TRBJ1-6; D is ambiguous. V lost 6 bases and J lost 10, with 19 bases in between. CDR3 length: 15 amino acids. Looked up from germline, CDR1 is SNHLY and CDR2 is FYNNEI. CDR3 DNA: TGTGCCAGCAGCTTTAGCGAGGGCTTTTCCTCACCCCTCCACTTT. This encodes CASSFSEGFSSPLHF. Using reference TRBV2 and TRBJ1-6 for the parts outside the CDR3, the full variable domain is EPEVTQTPSHQVTQMGQEVILRCVPISNHLYFYWYRQILGQKVEFLVSFYNNEISEKSEIFDDQFSVERPDGSNFTLKIRSTKLEDSAMYFCASSFSEGFSSPLHFGNGTRLTVT.

This clonotype was picked up many times. J is TRBJ1-6 and V is TRBV5-1, with D maybe TRBD1 (5 bases). The V end was cut by 1 base, the J end by 6 bases, with 17 bases between. This CDR3 spans 17 amino acids. The germline V gene encodes CDR1 SGHRS and CDR2 YFSETQ. CDR3 sequence: CASSLWGTEIINSPLHF. Written as DNA, the CDR3 is TGCGCCAGCAGCTTGTGGGGGACGGAGATAATTAATTCACCCCTCCACTTT.

The rearrangement joins TRBV20-1 to TRBJ1-2, with D unclear. Germline V gene sequence: CDR1 DFQATT, CDR2 SNEGSKA (reference sequence). CDR3 length: 13 residues. Trimming removed 2 bases from V and 6 bases from J, with 13 bases in between. For the CDR3, the DNA is TGCAGTGCTAGACCCAGGCCTGGGAATGGCTACACCTTC. It translates to CSARPRPGNGYTF.

Only a few counts were recorded for this clonotype. The V call is TRBV10-3, the J call TRBJ1-6, with a possible D match to TRBD1 (5 bases). The V end was cut by 0 bases, the J end by 2 bases, with 8 bases between. CDR1 ENHRY and CDR2 SYGVKD come from the germline V gene. This CDR3 comprises 16 residues. CDR3 DNA sequence: TGTGCCATCAGTGAGTCCAGGGATCCCTATAATTCACCCCTCCACTTT. It encodes CAISESRDPYNSPLHF.

This clonotype has at least ten counts. The V call is TRBV5-6, the J call TRBJ2-7; D not certain. CDR3 length equals 13 residues. Germline assignment: CDR1 SGHDT and CDR2 YYEEEE. Trimming took 0 bases from V and 1 from J, leaving 5 bases between them. CDR3 coding DNA: TGTGCCAGCAGCTTGGTTACGTCCTACGAGCAGTACTTC. Translating it yields CASSLVTSYEQYF.

This clonotype was detected ten times or more. This chain uses TRBV18 with TRBJ2-1; TRBD2 matches at 9 bases. Trimming cost V 1 base and J 0 bases; bases outside gene matches: 1. The CDR3 covers 16 residues. Germline values: CDR1 KGHSH, CDR2 LQKENI. The CDR3 protein is CASSPLAGVSYNEQFF. In DNA form, the CDR3 reads TGTGCCAGCTCACCACTAGCGGGAGTCTCCTACAATGAGCAGTTCTTC. Together with reference TRBV18 and TRBJ2-1, the CDR3 gives the full variable domain: NAGVMQNPRHLVRRRGQEARLRCSPMKGHSHVYWYRQLPEEGLKFMVYLQKENIIDESGMPKERFSAEFPKEGPSILRIQQVVRGDSAAYFCASSPLAGVSYNEQFFGPGTRLTVL.

This clonotype was counted at least ten times. The J gene is TRBJ1-5, the V gene TRBV5-5, with D possibly being TRBD1 (5 bases). The CDR3 has 15 amino acids. Germline values: CDR1 SGHKS, CDR2 YYEKEE (reference sequence). V lost 4 bases, J lost 1 base, and 12 bases lay in between. The CDR3 reads CASSVAWGSNQPQHF. CDR3 sequence (DNA): TGTGCCAGCAGCGTCGCCTGGGGGAGCAATCAGCCCCAGCATTTT.

The DNA of the CDR3 is TGCTGCGCTAGAGATAGTGCGGGACAGGGGTTATCCCCTAACTATGGCTACACCTTC. Residues: CCARDSAGQGLSPNYGYTF. V is TRBV20-1 and J is TRBJ1-2; 10 bases map to TRBD1. Germline V CDR1 and CDR2: DFQATT, SNEGSKA (reference sequence). CDR3 length: 19 residues.

In its sample, this clonotype was seen many times. V and J are TRBV3-1 and TRBJ2-7, with TRBD1 matching over 8 bases. CDR1 LGHDT and CDR2 YNNKEL come from the germline V gene (reference sequence). Unmatched junction bases numbered 6, after V lost 3 bases and J lost 5 bases. This CDR3 region has 14 residues. The CDR3 reads CASSQTGQGHEQYF. DNA for the CDR3: TGTGCCAGCAGCCAGACCGGACAGGGACACGAGCAGTACTTC.

This clonotype was counted between two and nine times. The chain is built from TRBV5-6 and TRBJ2-7, with 9 positions matching TRBD1. CDR1 is SGHDT and CDR2 is YYEEEE in the germline V gene. V was pared by 1 base and J by 3 bases, with 11 bases of the junction left unmatched. This CDR3 has 17 amino acids. Written as DNA, the CDR3 is TGTGCCAGCAGCTTGTTTGGCGTGACAGGGGGAATCTACGAGCAGTACTTC. This gives the protein CASSLFGVTGGIYEQYF.

There are many counts of this clonotype. This chain uses TRBV5-1 with TRBJ1-3; D might be TRBD1 (5 bases). Germline assignment: CDR1 SGHRS and CDR2 YFSETQ. The CDR3 length is 16 residues. The V and J ends lost 5 bases and 8 bases respectively, with 23 bases between them. The CDR3 bases are TGCGCCAGCAGTCTATCGCGAGAGTGGGGCGGCGACACCATATATTTT. Its protein product is CASSLSREWGGDTIYF.

The chain uses TRBV7-2 and TRBJ2-5; maybe TRBD1 (6 bases). The CDR3 covers 14 residues. Germline V CDR1 and CDR2: SGHTA, FQGNSA. V dropped 4 bases and J dropped 1 base, with 10 bases sitting between them. CDR3 sequence (DNA): TGTGCCAGCAGCTGGCAGGGGTCCCAAGAGACCCAGTACTTC. As protein: CASSWQGSQETQYF. Supplemented by reference TRBV7-2 and TRBJ2-5, the full variable domain reads GAGVSQSPSNKVTEKGKDVELRCDPISGHTALYWYRQSLGQGLEFLIYFQGNSAPDKSGLPSDRFSAERTGGSVSTLTIQRTQQEDSAVYLCASSWQGSQETQYFGPGTRLLVL.

This clonotype was counted at least ten times. The genes are TRBV12-3 or TRBV12-4 and TRBJ1-1; D may be TRBD1 (5 bases). This CDR3 comprises 13 residues. V lost 6 bases and J lost 0, with 8 bases in between. Here the CDR3 DNA reads TGTGCCAGCAGCGGGACCGTGAACACTGAAGCTTTCTTT. Protein product: CASSGTVNTEAFF.

The chain combines TRBV28 with TRBJ1-1; 8 bases line up with TRBD1. CDR1 is MDHEN and CDR2 is SYDVKM in the germline V gene. The trim removed 2 bases at V and 0 bases at J, leaving 2 bases unmatched. This CDR3 comprises 15 residues. CDR3 protein: CASSLETGVNTEAFF. The CDR3 coding sequence is TGTGCCAGCAGTTTAGAGACAGGGGTGAACACTGAAGCTTTCTTT.